This TCR beta chain was identified during a study of shared clonotypes between healthy human individuals. For this clone: What it binds is unknown.

Study observations and caveats: Compared with clonotypes that all four donors shared, non-shared clonotypes had lower generation probabilities.

In the source study's methods: Filtering was not the same, since immunoSEQ gave junction-only sequences without quality scores. Clones were sequenced by immunoSEQ multiplex PCR, and TCRdb holds only the in-frame ones, with some missing. V and J calls plus clone size are reproduced from that table; the DNA served to infer D and trimming. Of about 1.1 million clones listed, around three quarters are singletons. V dropped 4 bases and J dropped 7; count of bases not matched to a gene: 14. CDR3 size: 18 residues. CDR1 is SGHRS, CDR2 YFSETQ, per germline. Caucasian adults residing in Nashville, Tennessee made up all the donors.

V and J are TRBV5-1 and TRBJ1-4; 12 bases align to TRBD1. Sequencing was done on a sample of memory CD4+ T cells from PBMCs. Described subset: CD45RA-negative fraction. This TCR was recovered from a man aged 18 to 35 in good health. Some clones in this sample may be carry-over from other donors' samples. CDR3 DNA: TGCGCCAGCAGCACGCAACCGGGACAGGGGGCGCCAAGTGAAAAACTGTTTTTT. This codes for CASSTQPGQGAPSEKLFF.